This TCR beta chain was obtained from a study of cytomegalovirus exposure and HLA in healthy donors. Germline V gives CDR1 LNHNV, CDR2 YYDKDF (reference sequence). V was cut by 3 bases and J by 3 bases, with 9 bases left in between. The CDR3 runs 14 residues. This clone was observed a handful of times. Its antigen is unidentified. Primers included in the PCR were 60 Vbeta and 13 Jbeta primers. This table comes from immunoSEQ multiplex PCR, and its TCRdb copy is limited to in-frame clones, with some not included. The table has 180,000 or so clones, over 80% seen once. Points from the study as a whole: Researchers reported that a few CMV-associated chains were confirmed in vitro as CMV antigen-specific. A missense DCLRE1C variant was associated with V- and J-gene trimming of TCR beta chains in a later analysis, and an independent cohort replicated the association.

Sequencing input: PBMCs. This clonotype was obtained from a man in his forties in good health and CMV-seronegative. The V call is TRBV15, the J call TRBJ1-3, with D maybe TRBD1 (5 bases). As DNA, the CDR3 is TGTGCCACCAGCAGGGACAAAGGTGGAAACACCATATATTTT. Its protein product is CATSRDKGGNTIYF.